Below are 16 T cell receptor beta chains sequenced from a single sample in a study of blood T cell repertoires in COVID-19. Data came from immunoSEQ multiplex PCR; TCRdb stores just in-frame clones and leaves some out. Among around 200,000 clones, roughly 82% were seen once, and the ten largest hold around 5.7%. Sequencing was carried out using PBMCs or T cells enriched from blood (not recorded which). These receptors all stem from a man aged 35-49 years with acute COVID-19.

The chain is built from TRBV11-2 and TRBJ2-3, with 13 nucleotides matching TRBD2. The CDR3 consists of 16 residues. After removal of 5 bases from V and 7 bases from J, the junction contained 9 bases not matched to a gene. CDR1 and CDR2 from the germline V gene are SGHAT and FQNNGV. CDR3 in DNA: TGTGCCAGCAGCGCAAGGACTAGCGGGAGTAAAAATACGCAGTATTTT. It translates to CASSARTSGSKNTQYF. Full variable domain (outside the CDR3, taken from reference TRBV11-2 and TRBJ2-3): EAGVAQSPRYKIIEKRQSVAFWCNPISGHATLYWYQQILGQGPKLLIQFQNNGVVDDSQLPKDRFSAERLKGVDSTLKIQPAKLEDSAVYLCASSARTSGSKNTQYFGPGTRLTVL.

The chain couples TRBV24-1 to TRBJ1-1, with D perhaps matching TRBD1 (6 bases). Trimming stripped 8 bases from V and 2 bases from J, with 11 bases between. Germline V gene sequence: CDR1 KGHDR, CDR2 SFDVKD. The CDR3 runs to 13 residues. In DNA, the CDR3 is TGTGCCACCACTACAGGGCCAAACACTGAAGCTTTCTTT. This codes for CATTTGPNTEAFF.

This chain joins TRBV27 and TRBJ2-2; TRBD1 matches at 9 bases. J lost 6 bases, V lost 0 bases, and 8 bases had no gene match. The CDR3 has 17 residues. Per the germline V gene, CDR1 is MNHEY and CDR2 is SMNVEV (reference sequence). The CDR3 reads CASSLSMGTGLSGELFF. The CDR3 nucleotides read TGTGCCAGCAGTTTATCGATGGGGACAGGGTTGTCCGGGGAGCTGTTTTTT.

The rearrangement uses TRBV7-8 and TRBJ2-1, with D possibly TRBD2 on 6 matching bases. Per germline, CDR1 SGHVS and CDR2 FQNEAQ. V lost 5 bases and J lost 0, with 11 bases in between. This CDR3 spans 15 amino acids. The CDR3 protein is CASSRLEGSYNEQFF. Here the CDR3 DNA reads TGTGCCAGCAGCCGACTAGAGGGCTCCTACAATGAGCAGTTCTTC.

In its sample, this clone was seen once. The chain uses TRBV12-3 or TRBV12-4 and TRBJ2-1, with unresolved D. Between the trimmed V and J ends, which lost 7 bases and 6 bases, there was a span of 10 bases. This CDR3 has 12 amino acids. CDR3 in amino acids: CASNPSGNEQFF. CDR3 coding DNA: TGTGCCAGCAACCCTAGTGGCAATGAGCAGTTCTTC.

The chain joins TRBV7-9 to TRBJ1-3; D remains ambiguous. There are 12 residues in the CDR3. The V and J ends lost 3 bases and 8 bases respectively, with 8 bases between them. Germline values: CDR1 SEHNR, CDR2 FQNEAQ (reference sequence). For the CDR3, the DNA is TGTGCCAGCAGCTTTGAGGGTCACACCATATATTTT. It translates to CASSFEGHTIYF. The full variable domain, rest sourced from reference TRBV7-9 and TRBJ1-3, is DTGVSQNPRHKITKRGQNVTFRCDPISEHNRLYWYRQTLGQGPEFLTYFQNEAQLEKSRLLSDRFSAERPKGSFSTLEIQRTEQGDSAMYLCASSFEGHTIYFGEGSWLTVV.

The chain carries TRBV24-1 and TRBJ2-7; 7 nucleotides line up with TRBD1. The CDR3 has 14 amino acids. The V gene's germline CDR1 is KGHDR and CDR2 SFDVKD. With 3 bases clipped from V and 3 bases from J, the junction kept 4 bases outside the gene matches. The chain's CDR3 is CATSDGDRSYEQYF. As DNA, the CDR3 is TGTGCCACCAGTGATGGGGACAGAAGCTACGAGCAGTACTTC.

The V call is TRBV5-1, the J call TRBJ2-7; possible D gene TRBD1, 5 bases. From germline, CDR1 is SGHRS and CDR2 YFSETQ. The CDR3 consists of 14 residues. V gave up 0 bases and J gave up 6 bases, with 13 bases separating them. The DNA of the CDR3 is TGCGCCAGCAGCTTGGCAGGGTACGGCAGCGAGCAGTACTTC. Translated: CASSLAGYGSEQYF. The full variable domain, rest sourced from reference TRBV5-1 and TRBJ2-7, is KAGVTQTPRYLIKTRGQQVTLSCSPISGHRSVSWYQQTPGQGLQFLFEYFSETQRNKGNFPGRFSGRQFSNSRSEMNVSTLELGDSALYLCASSLAGYGSEQYFGPGTRLTVT.

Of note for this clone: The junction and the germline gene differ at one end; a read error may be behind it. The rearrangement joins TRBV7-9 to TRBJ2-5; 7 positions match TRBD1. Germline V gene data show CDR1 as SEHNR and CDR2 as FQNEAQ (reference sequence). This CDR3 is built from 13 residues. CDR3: CAGSWGQQETQYF. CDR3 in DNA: TGTGCCGGCAGCTGGGGACAGCAAGAGACCCAGTACTTC.

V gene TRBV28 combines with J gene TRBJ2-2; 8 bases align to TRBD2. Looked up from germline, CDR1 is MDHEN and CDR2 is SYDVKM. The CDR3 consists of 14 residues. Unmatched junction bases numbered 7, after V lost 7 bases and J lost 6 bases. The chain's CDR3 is CASTMAGGAGELFF. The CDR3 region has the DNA TGTGCCAGCACAATGGCGGGAGGAGCCGGGGAGCTGTTTTTT.

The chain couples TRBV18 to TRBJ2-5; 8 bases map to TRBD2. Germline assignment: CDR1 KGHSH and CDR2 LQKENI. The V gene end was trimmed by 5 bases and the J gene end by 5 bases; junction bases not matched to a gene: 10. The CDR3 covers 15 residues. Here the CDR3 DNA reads TGTGCCAGCTCAATTGGAGCGGGAGCTTCGGAGACCCAGTACTTC. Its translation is CASSIGAGASETQYF. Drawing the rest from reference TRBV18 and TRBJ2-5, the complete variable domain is NAGVMQNPRHLVRRRGQEARLRCSPMKGHSHVYWYRQLPEEGLKFMVYLQKENIIDESGMPKERFSAEFPKEGPSILRIQQVVRGDSAAYFCASSIGAGASETQYFGPGTRLLVL.

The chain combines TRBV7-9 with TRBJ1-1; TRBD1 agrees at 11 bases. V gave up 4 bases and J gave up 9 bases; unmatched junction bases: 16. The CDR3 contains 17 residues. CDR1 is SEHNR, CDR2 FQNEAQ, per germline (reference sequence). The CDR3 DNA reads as TGTGCCAGCAGCTCGCCCGGACAGGGGGCGCAAGGGACGAAAGCTTTCTTT. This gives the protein CASSSPGQGAQGTKAFF.

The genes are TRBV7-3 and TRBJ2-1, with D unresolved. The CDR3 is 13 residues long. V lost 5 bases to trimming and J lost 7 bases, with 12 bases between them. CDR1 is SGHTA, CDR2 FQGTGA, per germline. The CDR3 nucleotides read TGTGCCAGCAGCCTCCTTACCGAGAATGAGCAGTTCTTC. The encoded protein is CASSLLTENEQFF.

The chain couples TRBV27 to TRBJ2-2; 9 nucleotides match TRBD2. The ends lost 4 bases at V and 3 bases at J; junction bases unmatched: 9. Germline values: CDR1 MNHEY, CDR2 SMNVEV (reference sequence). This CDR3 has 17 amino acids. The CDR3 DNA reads TGTGCCAGCAGTTACGTAGGCGGGAGGGTTCACACCGGGGAGCTGTTTTTT. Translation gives CASSYVGGRVHTGELFF.

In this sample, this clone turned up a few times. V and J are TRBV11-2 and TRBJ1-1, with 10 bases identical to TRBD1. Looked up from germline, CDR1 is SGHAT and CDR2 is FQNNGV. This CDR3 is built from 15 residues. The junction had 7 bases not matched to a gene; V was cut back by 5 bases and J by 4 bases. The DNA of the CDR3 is TGTGCCAGCAGCCCAACCGGGACAGGGGCCACTGAAGCTTTCTTT. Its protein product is CASSPTGTGATEAFF.

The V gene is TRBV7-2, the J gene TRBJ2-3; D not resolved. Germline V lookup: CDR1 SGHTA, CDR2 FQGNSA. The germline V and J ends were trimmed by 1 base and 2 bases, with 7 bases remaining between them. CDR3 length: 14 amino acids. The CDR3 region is CASSLGQNTDTQYF. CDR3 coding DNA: TGTGCCAGCAGCTTAGGTCAGAACACAGATACGCAGTATTTT. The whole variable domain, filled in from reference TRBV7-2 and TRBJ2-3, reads GAGVSQSPSNKVTEKGKDVELRCDPISGHTALYWYRQSLGQGLEFLIYFQGNSAPDKSGLPSDRFSAERTGGSVSTLTIQRTQQEDSAVYLCASSLGQNTDTQYFGPGTRLTVL.